The clone carrying this T cell receptor beta chain has at least ten counts. The CDR3 is 14 amino acids. Germline assignment: CDR1 MNHNY and CDR2 SVGAGI (reference sequence). The junction had 12 bases not matched to a gene; V was cut back by 5 bases and J by 13 bases. This entry belongs to a study of human T cells and chemical hapten exposure. Overall study context: Read at 6 days, the patch tests placed 0.01% DPC on the upper back. Per-sample TCR yields varied mainly from small pooled library volume differences.

The time point is: pre-sensitization, week 0. Treatment: therapeutic diphenylcyclopropenone sensitization with weekly scalp DPC. One entry per CDR3 protein results from TCRdb running MiXCR on the RACE reads. The table has some 90,000 distinct CDR3 sequences, about 8.5% seen once; the top ten hold just over 2.5%. Sequences were derived from whole blood, sampled in connection with sensitization to the hapten diphenylcyclopropenone (DPC). This rearrangement joins TRBV6-6 to TRBJ2-1, with 9 bases lining up with TRBD2. The receptor was derived from a man between 40 and 49 years old with alopecia areata. Some clones in this sample may be carry-over from other donors' samples. The CDR3 sequence is CASSTPPGLAGQFF. In DNA, the CDR3 is TGTGCCAGCAGTACCCCCCCGGGACTAGCTGGTCAGTTCTTC.